This T cell receptor beta chain was found in a study of blood T cells in healthy people across ages. There are a few counts of this clonotype. The authors ran a second PCR of about 6 to 12 cycles using a sample-barcoded 5' primer and a J-beta primer mix. Each CDR3 protein gets one entry after TCRdb re-called the 5' RACE reads with MiXCR. The table lists about 800,000 distinct CDR3 sequences, about 45% of them singletons. Germline V gene sequence: CDR1 MGHDK, CDR2 SYGVNS. The CDR3 is made up of 15 amino acids. Trimming cost V 3 bases and J 4 bases; bases outside gene matches: 6. The V call is TRBV25-1, the J call TRBJ2-3; 8 bases align to TRBD2. The specimen sequenced was blood. The TCR was taken from a man older than 75 in good health. The CDR3 loop is CASSESTAGADTQYF. The CDR3 DNA reads TGTGCCAGCAGTGAGAGTACAGCGGGGGCAGATACGCAGTATTTT.